This is a list of T cell receptor beta chains from one sample in a study of breast tumors, draining lymph nodes, adjacent tissues. TCRdb ran MiXCR on the multiplex PCR reads and lists one entry per CDR3 protein. This sample has 150,000 to 200,000 distinct CDR3 sequences, with 33% found just once. Material: axillary lymph node tissue. All receptors derive from a female donor with breast cancer. Some clones in this sample may be carry-over from other donors' samples. The CDR3 runs from the conserved cysteine through the conserved F or W. The order of the fields is V gene, J gene, CDR3 length, clone size, D gene, CDR3 protein, CDR3 DNA. D genes are given only for firm matches. Clone size appears in some rows only: once, few, many, or a class for an expanded clone.

>TRBV3-1|TRBJ1-3|18|once|TRBD1
CASSQVIRGQGSGNTIYF
TGTGCCAGCAGCCAAGTAATCAGGGGGCAAGGCTCAGGAAACACCATATATTTT
>TRBV5-1|TRBJ2-7|15|many|NA
CASSLDVNRWDEQYF
TGCGCCAGCAGCTTGGACGTCAACAGGTGGGACGAGCAGTACTTC
>TRBV19|TRBJ2-2|17|many|TRBD1
CASSLIWTGGDTGELFF
TGTGCCAGTAGCCTAATATGGACAGGGGGGGACACCGGGGAGCTGTTTTTT
>TRBV20-1|TRBJ1-2|13|many|NA
CSAKDGVGDGYTF
TGCAGTGCTAAGGATGGGGTTGGGGATGGCTACACCTTC
>TRBV7-2|TRBJ2-1|17|few|TRBD2
CASSPRSRLAGGSQQFF
TGTGCCAGCAGCCCCCGATCCCGACTAGCGGGAGGGTCACAGCAGTTCTTC
>TRBV7-9|TRBJ2-1|12|many|NA
CASSQINNEQFF
TGTGCCAGCAGTCAGATAAACAATGAGCAGTTCTTC
>TRBV13|TRBJ2-3|19|NA|TRBD1
CVSSRPGQGEIVGTDTQYF
TGTGTCAGCAGCCGCCCGGGGCAGGGGGAGATCGTAGGCACAGATACGCAGTATTTT
>TRBV11-2|TRBJ1-5|14|many|NA
CASSSGHSNQPQHF
TGTGCCAGCAGCTCAGGACATAGCAATCAGCCCCAGCATTTT
>TRBV12-3/TRBV12-4|TRBJ1-5|16|many|TRBD1
CASSLRGQTSNQPQHF
TGTGCCAGCAGTTTAAGGGGACAGACTAGCAATCAGCCCCAGCATTTT
>TRBV2|TRBJ2-3|14|many|NA
CASQSPVSTDTQYF
TGTGCCAGCCAGTCTCCCGTTTCGACAGATACGCAGTATTTT
>TRBV7-9|TRBJ2-1|17|many|TRBD1
CASSTTSGGVSYNEQFF
TGTGCCAGCAGCACCACATCAGGGGGCGTTTCCTACAATGAGCAGTTCTTC
>TRBV12-3/TRBV12-4|TRBJ2-7|17|many|TRBD2
CASSSYGLAGVNYEQYF
TGTGCCAGCAGTTCATACGGACTAGCGGGAGTTAATTACGAGCAGTACTTC
>TRBV20-1|TRBJ1-3|15|many|TRBD1
CSARRTGGTGNTIYF
TGCAGTGCTAGACGTACAGGGGGCACTGGAAACACCATATATTTT
>TRBV12-3/TRBV12-4|TRBJ2-6|15|many|NA
CASSPAITWANVLTF
TGTGCCAGCAGTCCCGCCATAACCTGGGCCAACGTCCTGACTTTC
>TRBV24-1|TRBJ2-1|13|many|NA
CATSDFVGDEQFF
TGTGCCACCAGTGATTTTGTAGGAGATGAGCAGTTCTTC
>TRBV12-3/TRBV12-4|TRBJ2-1|14|many|NA
CASRLDRSYNEQFF
TGTGCCAGCAGATTGGACAGATCCTACAATGAGCAGTTCTTC
>TRBV7-9|TRBJ1-3|14|many|NA
CASSLGSSGNTIYF
TGTGCCAGCAGCTTAGGGAGCTCTGGAAACACCATATATTTT
>TRBV12-3/TRBV12-4|TRBJ2-5|14|many|NA
CASSLGGEGETQYF
TGTGCCAGCAGTTTAGGAGGGGAAGGGGAGACCCAGTACTTC
>TRBV4-1|TRBJ2-2|15|many|NA
CASSQDRGLTGELFF
TGCGCCAGCAGCCAAGATCGGGGGCTCACCGGGGAGCTGTTTTTT
>TRBV27|TRBJ2-3|15|NA|TRBD2
CASSLDGGALDTQYF
TGTGCCAGCAGTTTAGACGGGGGGGCCTTAGATACGCAGTATTTT
>TRBV10-3|TRBJ2-1|15|many|TRBD2
CAISEDTSGSNEQFF
TGTGCCATCAGTGAGGATACTAGCGGGAGTAATGAGCAGTTCTTC
>TRBV4-2|TRBJ1-2|14|many|NA
CASSQLQVIYGYTF
TGTGCCAGCAGCCAGCTACAGGTTATCTATGGCTACACCTTC
>TRBV7-9|TRBJ1-6|16|many|TRBD1
CASSLRGHVYNSPLHF
TGTGCCAGCAGCTTAAGGGGGCACGTCTATAATTCACCCCTCCACTTT
>TRBV5-6|TRBJ1-4|14|many|TRBD1
CASSLGTGDEKLFF
TGTGCCAGCAGCCTGGGGACAGGGGATGAAAAACTGTTTTTT
>TRBV11-3|TRBJ2-1|12|many|NA
CASSLIYNEQFF
TGTGCCAGCAGCTTGATCTACAATGAGCAGTTCTTC